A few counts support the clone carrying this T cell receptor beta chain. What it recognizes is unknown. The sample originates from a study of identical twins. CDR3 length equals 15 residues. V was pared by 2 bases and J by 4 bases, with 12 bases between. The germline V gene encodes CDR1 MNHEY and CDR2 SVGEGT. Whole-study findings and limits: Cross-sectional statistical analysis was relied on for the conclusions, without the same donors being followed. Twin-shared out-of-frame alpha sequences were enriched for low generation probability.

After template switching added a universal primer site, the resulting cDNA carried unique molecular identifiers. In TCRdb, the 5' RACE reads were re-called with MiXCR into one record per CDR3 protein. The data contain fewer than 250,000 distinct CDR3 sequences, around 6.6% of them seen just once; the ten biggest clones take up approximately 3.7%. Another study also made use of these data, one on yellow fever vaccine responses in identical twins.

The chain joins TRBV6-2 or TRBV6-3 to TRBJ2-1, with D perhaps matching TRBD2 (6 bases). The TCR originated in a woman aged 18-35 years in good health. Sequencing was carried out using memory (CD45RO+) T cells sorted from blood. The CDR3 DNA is TGTGCCAGCAGTTACGGTCGGGAGCGTTACAATGAGCAGTTCTTC. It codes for CASSYGRERYNEQFF.